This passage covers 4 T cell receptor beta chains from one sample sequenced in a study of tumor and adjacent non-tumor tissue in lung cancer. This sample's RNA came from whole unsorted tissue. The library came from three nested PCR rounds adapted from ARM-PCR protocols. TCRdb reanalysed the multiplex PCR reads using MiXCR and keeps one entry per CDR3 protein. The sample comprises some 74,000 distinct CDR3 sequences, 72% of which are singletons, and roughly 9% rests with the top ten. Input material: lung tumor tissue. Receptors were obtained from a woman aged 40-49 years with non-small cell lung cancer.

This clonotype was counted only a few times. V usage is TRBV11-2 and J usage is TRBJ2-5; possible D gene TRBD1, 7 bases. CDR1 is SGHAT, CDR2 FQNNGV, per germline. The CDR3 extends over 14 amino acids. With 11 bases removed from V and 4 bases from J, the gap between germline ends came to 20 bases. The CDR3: CAGNGSRGLETQYF. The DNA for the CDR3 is TGTGCCGGCAACGGGAGCAGGGGGTTAGAGACCCAGTACTTC. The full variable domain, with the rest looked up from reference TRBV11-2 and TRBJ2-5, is EAGVAQSPRYKIIEKRQSVAFWCNPISGHATLYWYQQILGQGPKLLIQFQNNGVVDDSQLPKDRFSAERLKGVDSTLKIQPAKLEDSAVYLCAGNGSRGLETQYFGPGTRLLVL.

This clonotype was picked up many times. CDR3 amino acids: CASSAGTGNYGYTF. As DNA, the CDR3 is TGTGCCAGCAGTGCCGGGACAGGGAACTATGGCTACACCTTC. The chain employs TRBV6-1 and TRBJ1-2; TRBD1 matches at 9 bases. The CDR3 extends over 14 amino acids. Germline V gene data show CDR1 as MNHNS and CDR2 as SASEGT. The V and J ends lost 4 bases and 2 bases, in that order; junction bases with no gene match: 2.

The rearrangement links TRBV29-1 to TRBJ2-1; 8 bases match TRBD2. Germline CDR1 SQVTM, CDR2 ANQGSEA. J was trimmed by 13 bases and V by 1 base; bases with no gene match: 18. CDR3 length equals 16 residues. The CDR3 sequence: CSVEASKRESYNVQFF. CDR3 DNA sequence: TGCAGCGTTGAAGCCTCCAAGCGGGAGTCCTACAATGTACAGTTCTTC.

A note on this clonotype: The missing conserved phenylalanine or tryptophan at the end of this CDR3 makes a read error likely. CDR3 amino acids: CASRPQGTGELFL. As DNA, the CDR3 is TGTGCCAGCAGACCACAGGGTACCGGGGAGCTGTTTTTA. V usage is TRBV28 and J usage is TRBJ2-2, with D tentatively TRBD1 (6 bases). This CDR3 comprises 13 residues. Per germline, CDR1 MDHEN and CDR2 SYDVKM. V gave up 6 bases and J gave up 5 bases, with 10 bases separating them.